The 22 T cell receptor beta chains below come from one sample, sequenced in a study of T-cell memory formation after mild COVID-19. Each CDR3 protein is one row after TCRdb ran MiXCR on the 5' RACE reads. The sample lists approximately 240,000 distinct CDR3 sequences; over 15% were seen once. The sample comprised PBMCs or a T cell subset sorted from them (not recorded which). The receptors were gathered from a young man who had mild COVID-19 (a few samples of this study predate the infection). Cell type and time point are not known.

This clonotype was detected many times. The chain couples TRBV6-2 or TRBV6-3 to TRBJ2-3; D gene ambiguous. The CDR3 extends over 15 amino acids. Between the trimmed V and J ends, which lost 7 bases and 0 bases, there was a span of 14 bases. Germline V gives CDR1 MNHEY, CDR2 SVGEGT. The CDR3 bases are TGTGCCAGCACCCGGGTACCCGTTAGCACAGATACGCAGTATTTT. Its translation is CASTRVPVSTDTQYF.

The genes are TRBV12-3 or TRBV12-4 and TRBJ1-1; a weak D match, TRBD1 (6 bases). V lost 6 bases, J lost 4 bases, and 15 bases lay in between. The CDR3 is 14 amino acids. The CDR3 loop is CASRHRVGLTEAFF. The CDR3 nucleotides read TGTGCCAGCAGGCACAGGGTAGGTCTCACTGAAGCTTTCTTT.

This clonotype was counted many times. The chain uses TRBV7-2 and TRBJ2-5, with 7 bases fitting TRBD2. Germline assignment: CDR1 SGHTA and CDR2 FQGNSA. The CDR3 has 13 amino acids. Trimming took 5 bases from V and 5 from J; bases not matched to a gene: 5. This CDR3 is CASSLGGGETQYF. The CDR3 coding sequence is TGTGCCAGCAGCCTCGGCGGGGGTGAGACCCAGTACTTC.

The chain combines TRBV20-1 with TRBJ1-5, with D hard to call. V lost 6 bases to trimming and J lost 9 bases, with 21 bases between them. The length of the CDR3 is 14 residues. Per germline, CDR1 DFQATT and CDR2 SNEGSKA (reference sequence). Here the CDR3 DNA reads TGCAGTGCACGAATCAGCGGAGTAGGTGTGCCCCAGCATTTT. It codes for CSARISGVGVPQHF.

The chain carries TRBV4-1 and TRBJ2-7; 10 bases match TRBD2. Germline values: CDR1 MGHRA, CDR2 YSYEKL. The CDR3 runs to 14 residues. Trimming at V came to 7 bases and at J to 4 bases, leaving 7 bases not matched to a gene. The DNA of the CDR3 is TGCGCCAGCAAGGCTAGCGGGGGTAGTTACGAGCAGTACTTC. This codes for CASKASGGSYEQYF.

The chain has TRBV6-2 or TRBV6-3 and TRBJ1-5, with D possibly being TRBD1 (5 bases). Per germline, CDR1 MNHEY and CDR2 SVGEGT. V lost 6 bases to trimming and J lost 9 bases, with 9 bases between them. There are 11 residues in the CDR3. The CDR3, as DNA: TGTGCCAGCAGGGCCGGGGGGCCCCAGCATTTT. Protein sequence: CASRAGGPQHF.

This clonotype was detected a few times. The CDR3 loop is CASSYSKPGANVLTF. CDR3 coding DNA: TGTGCCAGCAGTTACTCGAAACCTGGGGCCAACGTCCTGACTTTC. V is TRBV6-2 or TRBV6-3 and J is TRBJ2-6; D is uncertain. Germline CDR1 MNHEY, CDR2 SVGEGT. The CDR3 is 15 residues long. Trimming shortened V by 0 bases and J by 2 bases, and 5 bases separated the two germline ends.

The V and J genes are TRBV27 and TRBJ2-6; 7 nucleotides match TRBD1. The CDR3 runs to 16 residues. The germline CDR1 and CDR2 sequences are MNHEY and SMNVEV (reference sequence). The ends lost 6 bases at V and 1 base at J; junction bases unmatched: 6. CDR3 protein: CASRSPTGSGANVLTF. The CDR3 DNA is TGTGCCAGCAGATCGCCGACAGGGTCTGGGGCCAACGTCCTGACTTTC.

The chain joins TRBV27 to TRBJ1-2; 10 positions match TRBD1. This CDR3 has 13 residues. Germline assignment: CDR1 MNHEY and CDR2 SMNVEV (reference sequence). V shed 5 bases and J 6 bases; nucleotides not matched to a gene: 3. CDR3 sequence reads: CASSRGQGDGYTF. The CDR3 DNA reads TGTGCCAGCAGTCGCGGACAGGGGGATGGCTACACCTTC.

This clonotype showed up many times. The chain uses TRBV5-1 and TRBJ2-2; no clear D. CDR1 and CDR2 (germline): SGHRS, YFSETQ. The CDR3 runs to 14 residues. V lost 3 bases, J lost 7 bases, and 13 bases lay in between. The CDR3 loop reads CASSSILKGGELFF. CDR3 nucleotide sequence: TGCGCCAGCAGCTCCATATTGAAGGGCGGGGAGCTGTTTTTT.

This clonotype has more than one count but fewer than ten. The V and J genes are TRBV20-1 and TRBJ1-1; D is possibly TRBD1 (5 bases). V was clipped by 6 bases and J by 1 base, with 15 bases between them. This CDR3 is built from 14 residues. CDR1 and CDR2 (germline): DFQATT, SNEGSKA (reference sequence). CDR3 bases: TGCAGTGCCGTTCAGGGAGCGGCGAACACTGAAGCTTTCTTT. Amino acid sequence: CSAVQGAANTEAFF.

V and J are TRBV14 and TRBJ1-2; D gene uncertain. Germline V gene sequence: CDR1 SGHDN, CDR2 FVKESK. This CDR3 spans 15 amino acids. Trimming pared 0 bases from V and 0 bases from J, leaving 8 bases between. The CDR3 DNA is TGTGCCAGCAGCCAAGATCTCCGGACTAACTATGGCTACACCTTC. Translated: CASSQDLRTNYGYTF.

This chain uses TRBV28 with TRBJ2-3; D is possibly TRBD1 or TRBD2 (5 bases each). V was pared by 3 bases and J by 5 bases, with 15 bases between. The CDR3 consists of 15 residues. Germline CDR1 and CDR2: MDHEN and SYDVKM. The CDR3 spells CASSFPSGPRDTQYF. The CDR3 region has the DNA TGTGCCAGCAGTTTCCCATCGGGACCGCGAGATACGCAGTATTTT.

This clonotype was seen a handful of times. V gene TRBV9 combines with J gene TRBJ2-3; tentatively, D is TRBD2 (6 bases). Germline values: CDR1 SGDLS, CDR2 YYNGEE. CDR3 length: 15 amino acids. V was clipped by 3 bases and J by 4 bases, with 15 bases between them. The CDR3 DNA sequence: TGTGCCAGCAGCGCCCGTGGGGGGAGTTCAGATACGCAGTATTTT. This gives the protein CASSARGGSSDTQYF.

The V and J genes are TRBV15 and TRBJ2-7; D gene unclear. Between the trimmed V and J ends, which lost 3 bases and 0 bases, there was a span of 3 bases. CDR3 size: 12 residues. CDR1 and CDR2 from the germline V gene are LNHNV and YYDKDF (reference sequence). The CDR3 coding sequence is TGTGCCACCAGCAGTCTCTCCTACGAGCAGTACTTC. Translation: CATSSLSYEQYF.

This clonotype came up a few times. The chain uses TRBV7-6 and TRBJ2-3, with D unresolved. The CDR3 is 12 amino acids. Germline V lookup: CDR1 SGHVS, CDR2 FNYEAQ. Trimming removed 5 bases from V and 4 bases from J, with 7 bases in between. CDR3 loop: CASSTQSDTQYF. CDR3 nucleotide sequence: TGTGCCAGCAGCACCCAGTCAGATACGCAGTATTTT.

The chain recombines TRBV20-1 with TRBJ2-5; 8 bases map to TRBD2. Per germline, CDR1 DFQATT and CDR2 SNEGSKA (reference sequence). The trim removed 6 bases at V and 4 bases at J, leaving 13 bases unmatched. The CDR3 has 15 amino acids. The CDR3 nucleotides read TGCAGTGCCGCGCCTTTGCGGGGGGCGAGAGAGACCCAGTACTTC. This sequence encodes CSAAPLRGARETQYF.

A few counts support this clonotype. The chain joins TRBV18 to TRBJ2-5; D is unclear. V lost 3 bases to trimming and J lost 2 bases, with 10 bases between them. The CDR3 is made up of 14 amino acids. Germline loops: CDR1 KGHSH, CDR2 LQKENI. The CDR3 coding sequence is TGTGCCAGCTCACCGCGGACGCAACAAGAGACCCAGTACTTC. This translates into CASSPRTQQETQYF.

The chain is built from TRBV7-4 and TRBJ1-5; D is ambiguous. The CDR3 has 16 amino acids. Trimming removed 1 base at V and 1 base at J, with 11 bases between. Germline values: CDR1 SGHVT, CDR2 SQSDAQ. The CDR3 DNA is TGTGCCAGCAGCTTAGAGGGCGGGGTGAGCAATCAGCCCCAGCATTTT. This sequence encodes CASSLEGGVSNQPQHF. Full variable domain (remainder filled in from reference TRBV7-4 and TRBJ1-5): GAGVSQSPRYKVAKRGRDVALRCDSISGHVTLYWYRQTLGQGSEVLTYSQSDAQRDKSGRPSGRFSAERPERSVSTLKIQRTEQGDSAVYLCASSLEGGVSNQPQHFGDGTRLSIL.

This clonotype was seen repeatedly, ten times or more. The genes are TRBV4-3 and TRBJ1-2; TRBD1 might be the D (6 bases). This CDR3 is 16 amino acids long. The ends were cut back, 1 base at V and 4 bases at J, with 16 bases in the middle. Germline V lookup: CDR1 LGHNA, CDR2 YSLEER. The CDR3 reads CASSQGRADRLYGYTF. The CDR3 bases are TGCGCCAGCAGCCAAGGGAGGGCCGACAGGCTCTATGGCTACACCTTC.

The chain uses TRBV12-3 or TRBV12-4 and TRBJ2-5, with D maybe TRBD2 (7 bases). The CDR3 is 17 residues long. The V and J ends lost 3 bases and 5 bases respectively, with 22 bases between them. CDR3 loop: CASSFRGGGVLAETQYF. The DNA of the CDR3 is TGTGCCAGCAGTTTCCGCGGGGGCGGGGTTTTGGCTGAGACCCAGTACTTC.

The chain has TRBV10-2 and TRBJ1-4; D not resolved. Trimming took 6 bases from V and 8 from J, leaving 10 bases between them. The CDR3 is 12 residues long. Looked up from germline, CDR1 is WSHSY and CDR2 is SAAADI. The CDR3 protein is CASSGPEEKLFF. Here the CDR3 DNA reads TGCGCCAGCAGCGGCCCCGAGGAAAAACTGTTTTTT.